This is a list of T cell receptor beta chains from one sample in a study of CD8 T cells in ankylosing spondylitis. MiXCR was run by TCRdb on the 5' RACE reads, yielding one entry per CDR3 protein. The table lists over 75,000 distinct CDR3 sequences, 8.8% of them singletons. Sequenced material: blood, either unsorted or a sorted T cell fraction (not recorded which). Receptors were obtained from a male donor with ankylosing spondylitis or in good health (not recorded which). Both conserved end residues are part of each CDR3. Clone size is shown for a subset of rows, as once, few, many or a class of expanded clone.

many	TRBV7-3	CASSRLPGVRTGELFF
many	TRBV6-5	CASSQAPTYEQYF
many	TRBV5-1	CASSLGGMYEQYF
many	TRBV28	CASSQVAGGPYEQYF
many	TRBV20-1	CSAIQGSTHQPQHF
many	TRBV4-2	CASSQTGLGSGQPQHF
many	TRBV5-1	CASSPQGFTEAFF
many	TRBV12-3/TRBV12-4	CASARGGGVYNEQFF
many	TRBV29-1	CSAGIDRGDGYTF
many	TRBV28	CASLLRQGVGGTEAFF
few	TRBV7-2	CASSPQSGSTDTQYF
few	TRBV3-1	CASTLRLALYNEQFF
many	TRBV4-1	CASSQDFGLRRDQPQHF
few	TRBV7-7	CASSLASPGSGANVLTF
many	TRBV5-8	CASSFISTEAFF
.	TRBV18	CASSPGQGETQYF
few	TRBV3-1	CASSQEPGGPYNEQFF
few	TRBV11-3	CASSFADNEQFF
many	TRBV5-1	CASSATNGANEKLFF
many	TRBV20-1	CSANKDRAADTQYF
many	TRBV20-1	CSAPDRGNEQYF
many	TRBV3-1	CASSQAGTSTPTDTQYF
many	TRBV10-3	CAISKGTAINTEAFF
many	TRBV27	CASSLRGAGQPQHF
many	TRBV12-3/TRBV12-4	CASSLDRDSNEKLFF
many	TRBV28	CASSERTVTLLSPLHF
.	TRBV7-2	CASSSSGTGGLRNEQFF
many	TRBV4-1	CASSQVGSYEQYF
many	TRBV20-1	CSARDPRRGYTF
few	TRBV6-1	CASRRDNTDTQYF
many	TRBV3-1	CASSQVAYREASGTQYF
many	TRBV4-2	CASSHLAALGASRDTQYF
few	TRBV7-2	CASSVLTANTEAFF
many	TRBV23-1	CASSLGDRMNTEAFF
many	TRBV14	CASSRQGFEAFF
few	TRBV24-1	CATSDWTGGNGYTF
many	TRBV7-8	CASSLDPFEQYF
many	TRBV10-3	CAISESPGGVGKNIQYF
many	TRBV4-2	CASSQDFWDLLGASTDTQYF
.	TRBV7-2	CASSLVAENQPQHF
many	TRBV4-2	CASSPETRHNEQFF
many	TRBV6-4	CASSGDFGLAGNNEQFF
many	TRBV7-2	CASSLAIPFRLAGQSEDTQYF
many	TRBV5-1	CASSPQPWYGYTF
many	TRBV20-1	CSARGVGGSYNEQFF
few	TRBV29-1	CSVGKGTGTDTQYF
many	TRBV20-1	CSASQPGALNGFF
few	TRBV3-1	CASSQDRGQGSEQYF
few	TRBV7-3	CASSLNEGGMRIEELFF
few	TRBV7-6	CASSSTGSRSLSDTQYF
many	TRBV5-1	CASSLVRNTQSTDTQYF
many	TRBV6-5	CASSYSGKDEKLFF
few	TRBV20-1	CSARDRVFSYEQYF
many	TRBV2	CASSELGNEQFF
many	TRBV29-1	CTIESDVWGYTF